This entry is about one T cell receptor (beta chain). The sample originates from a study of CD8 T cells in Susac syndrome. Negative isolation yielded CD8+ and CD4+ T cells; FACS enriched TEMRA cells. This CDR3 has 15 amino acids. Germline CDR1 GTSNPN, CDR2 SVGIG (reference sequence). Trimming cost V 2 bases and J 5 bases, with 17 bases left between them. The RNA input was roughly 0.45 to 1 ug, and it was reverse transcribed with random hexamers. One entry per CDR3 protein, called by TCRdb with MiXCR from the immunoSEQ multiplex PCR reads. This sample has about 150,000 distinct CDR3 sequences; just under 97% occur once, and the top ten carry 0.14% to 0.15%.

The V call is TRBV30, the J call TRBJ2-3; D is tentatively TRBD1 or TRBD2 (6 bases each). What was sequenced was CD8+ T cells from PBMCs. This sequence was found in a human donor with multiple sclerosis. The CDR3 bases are TGTGCCTGGAGTTTCGGGGGCGATCCCATAGATACGCAGTATTTT. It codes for CAWSFGGDPIDTQYF.